Following are 26 T cell receptor beta chains from one sample sequenced in a study of T cell changes during pregnancy in multiple sclerosis. Measured with immunoSEQ multiplex PCR; TCRdb has only the in-frame clones, and not every one. The sample shows under 70,000 clones, just over 90% of them seen only once. The source material was peripheral blood, sampled in the second trimester of pregnancy. The receptors were gathered from a female donor with multiple sclerosis, enrolled in a pregnancy study.

V is TRBV4-1 and J is TRBJ2-3, with a possible D match to TRBD2 (6 bases). The CDR3 is 17 amino acids. Trimming left V 0 bases short and J 3 bases short, with 16 bases between. CDR1 and CDR2 from the germline V gene are MGHRA and YSYEKL. This chain's CDR3 is CASSQDLGEGGTDTQYF. The CDR3 coding sequence is TGCGCCAGCAGCCAAGATTTAGGTGAAGGAGGGACAGATACGCAGTATTTT.

The chain links TRBV6-5 to TRBJ1-4; 7 bases match TRBD1. V lost 3 bases and J lost 7; bases outside the gene matches: 11. Germline V CDR1 and CDR2: MNHEY, SVGAGI. The CDR3 runs 16 residues. CDR3 nucleotide sequence: TGTGCCAGCAGTTATACGTACAGGGGAAGCGGTGAAAAACTGTTTTTT. Translation: CASSYTYRGSGEKLFF.

The chain has TRBV7-3 and TRBJ2-3; possibly TRBD2 for D (6 bases). Germline loops: CDR1 SGHTA, CDR2 FQGTGA. V was shortened by 5 bases and J by 5 bases, with 20 bases between the two germline ends. The length of the CDR3 is 16 residues. The CDR3 is CASSIGTSPREDTQYF. The CDR3 nucleotides read TGTGCCAGCAGCATCGGGACTTCCCCTCGAGAAGATACGCAGTATTTT.

This sequence joins TRBV7-9 and TRBJ1-3; 9 nucleotides match TRBD1. Per germline, CDR1 SEHNR and CDR2 FQNEAQ (reference sequence). With 3 bases clipped from V and 3 bases from J, the junction kept 3 bases outside the gene matches. This CDR3 is built from 15 residues. CDR3 DNA sequence: TGTGCCAGCAGCTTCTCGACAGGGGGTGGAAACACCATATATTTT. Its protein product is CASSFSTGGGNTIYF.

The chain combines TRBV2 with TRBJ1-1; 7 bases line up with TRBD1. Per the germline V gene, CDR1 is SNHLY and CDR2 is FYNNEI. V trimming: 1 base; J trimming: 5 bases; junction bases outside the gene matches: 10. This CDR3 has 16 residues. The CDR3 coding sequence is TGTGCCAGCAGTGAAGGGAAGGGGGCAGGACGGACTGAAGCTTTCTTT. Protein: CASSEGKGAGRTEAFF.

This clone was detected only a few times. The genes are TRBV28 and TRBJ1-6; D perhaps matches TRBD1 (6 bases). V was trimmed by 5 bases and J by 5 bases, leaving 10 bases between them. This CDR3 contains 14 residues. Germline CDR1 reads MDHEN; CDR2 reads SYDVKM. The CDR3 sequence is CASSTGNNNSPLHF. The CDR3, as DNA: TGTGCCAGCAGTACAGGGAACAATAATTCACCCCTCCACTTT.

This clone was seen a single time. CDR3 region: CASSYNYGGSGNTIYF. Here the CDR3 DNA reads TGTGCCAGCAGCTATAACTATGGTGGCTCTGGAAACACCATATATTTT. The chain combines TRBV5-4 with TRBJ1-3; no clear D. From germline, CDR1 is SGHNT and CDR2 YYREEE (reference sequence). Between the trimmed V and J ends, which lost 3 bases and 0 bases, there was a span of 13 bases. This CDR3 is 16 amino acids long.

The chain uses TRBV20-1 and TRBJ2-4; D unresolved. Trimming shortened V by 5 bases and J by 8 bases, and 10 bases separated the two germline ends. Germline V CDR1 and CDR2: DFQATT, SNEGSKA (reference sequence). This CDR3 region has 11 residues. The CDR3 sequence is CSASSLDIQYF. CDR3 DNA sequence: TGCAGTGCTTCGTCCCTAGACATTCAGTACTTC.

The chain carries TRBV11-2 and TRBJ2-7; D might be TRBD2 (7 bases). Trimming took off 5 bases at V and 3 bases at J, with 17 bases between the two ends. CDR3 length: 15 amino acids. Germline V CDR1 and CDR2: SGHAT, FQNNGV. CDR3 in amino acids: CASSNGGALIYEQYF. Here the CDR3 DNA reads TGTGCCAGCAGCAATGGGGGGGCATTAATCTACGAGCAGTACTTC.

V gene TRBV2 combines with J gene TRBJ1-2, with a tentative D call TRBD1 (5 bases). The CDR3 runs 15 residues. Germline-derived CDR1 and CDR2 are SNHLY and FYNNEI. The V and J ends lost 1 base and 3 bases respectively, with 12 bases between them. The CDR3 spells CASSEGFGRDYGYTF. In nucleotides, the CDR3 is TGTGCCAGCAGTGAAGGTTTCGGCAGGGACTATGGCTACACCTTC. Looking up the rest from reference TRBV2 and TRBJ1-2 gives the full variable domain: EPEVTQTPSHQVTQMGQEVILRCVPISNHLYFYWYRQILGQKVEFLVSFYNNEISEKSEIFDDQFSVERPDGSNFTLKIRSTKLEDSAMYFCASSEGFGRDYGYTFGSGTRLTVV.

The chain couples TRBV10-3 to TRBJ2-2, with D tentatively TRBD1 (6 bases). Trimming removed 6 bases at V and 3 bases at J, with 14 bases between. The CDR3 contains 15 residues. Germline-derived CDR1 and CDR2 are ENHRY and SYGVKD. The CDR3 is CAIRNNRVDTGELFF. The DNA of the CDR3 is TGTGCCATCAGGAACAACAGGGTGGACACCGGGGAGCTGTTTTTT.

V gene TRBV28 combines with J gene TRBJ1-3; 10 bases align to TRBD1. Germline V gene lookup returns CDR1 MDHEN and CDR2 SYDVKM. This CDR3 has 20 residues. Trimming took 7 bases from V and 0 from J; bases not matched to a gene: 18. CDR3 bases: TGTGCCAGCATTGCTTACTCCGGGACAGGGGTCCCTTACTCTGGAAACACCATATATTTT. As protein: CASIAYSGTGVPYSGNTIYF.

In DNA form, the CDR3 reads TGTGCCAGCAGTGAAGCCGTGGAGGGAACTTTCTTT. Its protein is CASSEAVEGTFF. The chain is built from TRBV6-1 and TRBJ1-1; D unclear. V lost 0 bases and J 12 bases, leaving 11 bases between the germline ends. The germline V gene has CDR1 MNHNS and CDR2 SASEGT. This CDR3 has 12 amino acids.

The rearrangement links TRBV6-1 to TRBJ2-7; unclear D gene. V lost 1 base and J lost 7, with 11 bases in between. There are 13 residues in the CDR3. Germline V gives CDR1 MNHNS, CDR2 SASEGT. DNA of the CDR3: TGTGCCAGCAGTGAAGATATAGAGAGTGAGCAGTACTTC. Its translation is CASSEDIESEQYF.

The chain uses TRBV27 and TRBJ1-6, with D perhaps matching TRBD1 (5 bases). V gave up 7 bases and J gave up 7 bases, with 8 bases separating them. CDR3 size: 12 residues. The germline gives CDR1 MNHEY, CDR2 SMNVEV (reference sequence). CDR3 in DNA: TGTGCCAGCAATGACAGAAATTCACCCCTCCACTTT. Protein product: CASNDRNSPLHF.

The V call is TRBV6-1, the J call TRBJ1-2; unclear D gene. CDR1 and CDR2 (germline): MNHNS, SASEGT. The CDR3 consists of 14 residues. The V gene lost 5 bases and the J gene lost 6 bases, with 16 bases spanning the gap. The CDR3 coding sequence is TGTGCCAGCAGTCCTACGGATTGGAGAGATGGCTACACCTTC. It yields the protein CASSPTDWRDGYTF.

The chain carries TRBV5-1 and TRBJ1-1; the match to TRBD1 covers 7 bases. The length of the CDR3 is 16 residues. Trimming at V came to 3 bases and at J to 0 bases, leaving 8 bases not matched to a gene. Germline CDR1 is SGHRS and CDR2 is YFSETQ. The CDR3 region has the DNA TGCGCCAGCAGCTCGCGACCCGGGACAGTGAACACTGAAGCTTTCTTT. Translation gives CASSSRPGTVNTEAFF.

Note on this clone: The same CDR3 can be traced to other DNA sequences in this sample. The rearrangement uses TRBV6-6 and TRBJ1-4, with D perhaps TRBD1 (6 bases). CDR1 and CDR2 from the germline V gene are MNHNY and SVGAGI (reference sequence). Trimming removed 5 bases from V and 8 bases from J, with 21 bases in between. The CDR3 spans 16 residues. The CDR3 coding sequence is TGTGCCAGCAGTGGGACACAAACAGGGTCAGGGGAAAAACTGTTTTTT. It codes for CASSGTQTGSGEKLFF.

The chain carries TRBV19 and TRBJ1-2; weak D call: TRBD1 (6 bases). Trimming left V 3 bases short and J 3 bases short, with 8 bases between. Germline lookup yields CDR1 LNHDA and CDR2 SQIVND (reference sequence). This CDR3 region has 13 residues. The CDR3 sequence: CASSIAGDYGYTF. CDR3 nucleotides: TGTGCCAGTAGTATCGCAGGGGACTATGGCTACACCTTC.

The chain couples TRBV5-1 to TRBJ1-2; D might be TRBD1 (6 bases). V lost 1 base to trimming and J lost 2 bases, with 12 bases between them. CDR3 length equals 15 residues. Germline V gene lookup returns CDR1 SGHRS and CDR2 YFSETQ. CDR3 coding DNA: TGCGCCAGCAGCTTGCGCGGGGGGCAGAACTATGGCTACACCTTC. As protein: CASSLRGGQNYGYTF.

The chain joins TRBV11-2 to TRBJ1-1, with D tentatively TRBD1 (6 bases). CDR1 is SGHAT, CDR2 FQNNGV, per germline. V lost 3 bases and J 4 bases, leaving 12 bases between the germline ends. This CDR3 comprises 14 residues. The CDR3 region is CASSFTRGATEAFF. DNA of the CDR3: TGTGCCAGCAGCTTCACTCGGGGGGCCACTGAAGCTTTCTTT.

The chain couples TRBV7-9 to TRBJ2-3; TRBD1 matches 8 bases. Germline loops: CDR1 SEHNR, CDR2 FQNEAQ (reference sequence). The CDR3 is 14 residues long. Trimming at V came to 5 bases and at J to 1 base, leaving 2 bases not matched to a gene. The DNA of the CDR3 is TGTGCCAGCAGCGAACAGGGGGGCACAGATACGCAGTATTTT. It encodes CASSEQGGTDTQYF.

The CDR3 bases are TGTGCCAGCAGCCCTAAGACTAGCGGGGGTGAATGGGGTCGCACAGATACGCAGTATTTT. Translation gives CASSPKTSGGEWGRTDTQYF. This chain joins TRBV4-2 and TRBJ2-3; 12 nucleotides agree with TRBD2. V gave up 4 bases and J gave up 1 base; unmatched junction bases: 15. The CDR3 totals 20 residues. Germline values: CDR1 LGHNA, CDR2 YNFKEQ.

The chain carries TRBV15 and TRBJ1-5; 8 nucleotides line up with TRBD1. The J segment lost 0 bases and the V segment lost 3 bases, leaving 7 bases of the junction unmatched. The germline CDR1 and CDR2 sequences are LNHNV and YYDKDF (reference sequence). The CDR3 has 17 amino acids. The DNA for the CDR3 is TGTGCCACCAGCAGCAGACAGGGGAGAGGTAGCAATCAGCCCCAGCATTTT. It is translated as CATSSRQGRGSNQPQHF.

This clone was observed a single time. The rearrangement joins TRBV7-3 to TRBJ2-7; D perhaps matches TRBD1 (5 bases). Germline values: CDR1 SGHTA, CDR2 FQGTGA. This CDR3 is 15 amino acids long. With 5 bases removed from V and 3 bases from J, the gap between germline ends came to 17 bases. The CDR3 loop reads CASSLMVGHIYEQYF. As DNA, the CDR3 is TGTGCCAGCAGCCTCATGGTTGGACACATCTACGAGCAGTACTTC.

This rearrangement joins TRBV4-3 to TRBJ2-3; 8 positions agree with TRBD2. The ends lost 3 bases at V and 5 bases at J; junction bases unmatched: 13. There are 17 residues in the CDR3. The germline V gene has CDR1 LGHNA and CDR2 YSLEER. The chain's CDR3 is CASSHEPPGLGGDTQYF. Here the CDR3 DNA reads TGCGCCAGCAGCCACGAACCACCGGGACTAGGGGGAGATACGCAGTATTTT.